This T cell receptor beta chain emerged from a study of shared clonotypes between healthy human individuals. Clones were read by immunoSEQ multiplex PCR, and TCRdb kept only the in-frame ones, dropping some. The table shows more than 900,000 clones, with approximately 80% occurring only once. Study-wide findings and caveats: Memory subsets generally showed smaller estimated richness than naive subsets did.

Points on this clone: Its antigen is still unknown.

Trimming stripped 3 bases from V and 4 bases from J, with 9 bases between. The CDR3 contains 14 residues. Germline lookup yields CDR1 LGHNA and CDR2 YSLEER. The chain couples TRBV4-3 to TRBJ2-2; D possibly corresponds to TRBD1 (6 bases). The source of this sequence is a man aged 18-30 years in good health. Some clones in this sample may be carry-over from other donors' samples. Sequenced input: memory CD4+ T cells from PBMCs. As for subset: CD45RA-negative fraction. The CDR3 coding sequence is TGCGCCAGCAGCCAGGGACATATCACCGGGGAGCTGTTTTTT. Its protein is CASSQGHITGELFF.